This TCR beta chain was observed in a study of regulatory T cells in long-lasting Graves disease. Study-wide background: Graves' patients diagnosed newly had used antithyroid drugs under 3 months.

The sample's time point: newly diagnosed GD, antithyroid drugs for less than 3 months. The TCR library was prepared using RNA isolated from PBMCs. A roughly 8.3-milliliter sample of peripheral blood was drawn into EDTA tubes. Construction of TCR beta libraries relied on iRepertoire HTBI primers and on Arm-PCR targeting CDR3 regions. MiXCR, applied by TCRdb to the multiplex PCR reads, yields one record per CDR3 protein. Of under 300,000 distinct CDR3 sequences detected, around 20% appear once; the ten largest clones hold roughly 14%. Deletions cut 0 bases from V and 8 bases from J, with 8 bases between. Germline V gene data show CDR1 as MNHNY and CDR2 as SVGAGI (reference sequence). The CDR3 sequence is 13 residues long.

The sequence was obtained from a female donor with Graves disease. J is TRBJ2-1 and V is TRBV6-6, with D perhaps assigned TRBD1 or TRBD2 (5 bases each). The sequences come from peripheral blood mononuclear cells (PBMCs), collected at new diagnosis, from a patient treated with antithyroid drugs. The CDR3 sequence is CASSYSGRDEQFF. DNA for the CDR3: TGTGCCAGCAGTTACTCGGGACGGGATGAGCAGTTCTTC.